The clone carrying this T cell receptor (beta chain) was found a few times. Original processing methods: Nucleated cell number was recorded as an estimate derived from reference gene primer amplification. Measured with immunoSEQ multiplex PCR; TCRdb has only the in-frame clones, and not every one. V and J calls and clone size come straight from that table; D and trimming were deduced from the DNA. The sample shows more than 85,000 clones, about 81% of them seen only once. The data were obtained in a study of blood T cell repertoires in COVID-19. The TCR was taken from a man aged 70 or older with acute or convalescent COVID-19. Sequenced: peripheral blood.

CDR3 nucleotide sequence: TGTGCCATCAGTGAGTCGATATCGGATGGGTCAGGGAGGAGGGATACGCAGTATTTT. Translated: CAISESISDGSGRRDTQYF. The V call is TRBV10-3, the J call TRBJ2-3; D is possibly TRBD2 (6 bases). Germline V lookup: CDR1 ENHRY, CDR2 SYGVKD. V lost 0 bases and J lost 6, with 25 bases in between. The CDR3 has 19 amino acids.